This T cell receptor beta chain was found in a study of vaccination effects on CD4 cells after COVID-19 (dated by TCRdb to 2021 to 2024). Study-level background: Across the study, the median time from the second dose to post-vaccine sampling was 72 days (range 14 to 241). Cultures from other donors in the study were sequenced with the Oncomine TCR Beta short-read assay on an Illumina iSeq 100. Altogether, some 11 COVID-19 convalescent patients and several SARS-CoV-2-naive healthy vaccine recipients made up the full study. SARS-CoV-2 spike-specific CD4+ TCR repertoires were compared before and after mRNA vaccination in COVID-19 convalescent patients and in infection-naive vaccine recipients.

Including the terminal cysteine and phenylalanine, the CDR3 comprises 15 residues. The read is trimmed to its CDR3 DNA, 45 bases read in frame from base 1. CDR1 and CDR2 are drawn from the germline V gene: SGHAT, FQNNGV. Deletion took 0 bases off V and 2 bases off J, with a span of 8 bases between the germline ends. In regard to this clone: The antigen it binds to is not known. Per-base quality was not reported, and no clone a single base away is much larger than it.

The method behind the library was the immunoSEQ multiplex PCR assay. TCR beta CDR3 sequencing was performed on DNA from the cultured, isolated CD4+ T cells. Per the source publication's procedure: Non-productive TCR sequences were removed, reads were trimmed to the CDR3 region, and CDR3s of at least 7 amino acids were retained. Antigen-specific clonotypes were identified using the MANAFEST web app by comparison of expansion in peptide wells against reference cultures. To be called positive, a clone needed expansion at FDR<0.05 compared with the reference and with all other wells, an odds ratio greater than 5, and a frequency greater than 0.1% in two replicate wells. Clonotypes significantly expanded in SARS-CoV-2 spike wells and in at least one common cold coronavirus spike condition were defined as cross-reactive. CDR3 similarity was assessed by Levenshtein distance with the stringdist R package, and unrooted trees were built with ape in R 3.6.1. The immuneACCESS repertoire file appears here via TCRdb, limited to in-frame rearrangements. These files lack a portion of the clones; in checked studies, under half of the deficit traces to unresolved V genes, and the cause of the others is not known. V and J calls and clone size come straight from that table; D and trimming were deduced from the DNA. The sample profile shows 20,000 to 30,000 clones; under 80% of them were found once. The top ten constitute 23% of the sample.

Findings and caveats that apply to the study as a whole: Clones induced by infection and clones induced by vaccination both contracted markedly at late timepoints after vaccination, which fits with T cell responses waning over time. The study was limited by a small number of convalescent patients and lacked early post-infection timepoints. In healthy vaccine recipients, vaccine-induced clones were almost all SARS-CoV-2 mono-reactive, with only 1 of 255 cross-reactive with common cold coronaviruses.

The ViraFEST assay stimulated PBMC with viral peptide pools and then used TCR sequencing to identify antigen-specific CD4+ T cell clonotypes by expansion. After less than 13 days of culture, CD4+ T cells were isolated with the EasySep CD4+ T cell isolation kit. Each participant received two doses of an mRNA SARS-CoV-2 vaccine, either BNT162b2 or mRNA-1273. None of the healthy vaccine recipients had a prior SARS-CoV-2 infection, which was confirmed by nucleocapsid antibody tests that came back negative both before and after vaccination. Each well held 1.5 million to 2.5 million PBMC cultured in IMDM containing approximately 5% human AB serum, 8 to 10 IU/ml IL-2 and gentamicin, along with about 10 ug/ml peptides. On days 3 and 7, half of the culture medium was replaced with fresh IL-2-containing medium. Each peptide stimulation condition was cultured in triplicate wells unless otherwise noted. Using Ficoll-Paque Plus gradient centrifugation, PBMC were separated from whole blood and then either used fresh or cryopreserved at -140C. The overlapping peptide pools covered the spike proteins of SARS-CoV-2 and of the common cold coronaviruses HCoV-NL63, HCoV-OC43 and HCoV-229E. Genomic DNA was extracted from cultured CD4+ T cells with the QIAamp micro DNA kit.

The sequencing here drew on CD4+ T cells from PBMCs cultured with HCoV-NL63 spike peptides, taken after COVID-19 vaccination. The cell subset or site label on this specimen signifies: HCoV-NL63 spike overlapping peptide pool stimulation. The chain couples TRBV11-2 to TRBJ1-3, with TRBD1 tentatively as D gene (5 bases match). The TCR originated in a human donor who received a COVID-19 vaccine. The CDR3 in this case is CASSLDPGTGNTIYF. The DNA sequence is TGTGCCAGCAGCTTAGATCCAGGGACTGGAAACACCATATATTTT. When the CDR3 is completed using the reference TRBV11-2 and TRBJ1-3 genes on either side, the full variable domain is EAGVAQSPRYKIIEKRQSVAFWCNPISGHATLYWYQQILGQGPKLLIQFQNNGVVDDSQLPKDRFSAERLKGVDSTLKIQPAKLEDSAVYLCASSLDPGTGNTIYFGEGSWLTVV.